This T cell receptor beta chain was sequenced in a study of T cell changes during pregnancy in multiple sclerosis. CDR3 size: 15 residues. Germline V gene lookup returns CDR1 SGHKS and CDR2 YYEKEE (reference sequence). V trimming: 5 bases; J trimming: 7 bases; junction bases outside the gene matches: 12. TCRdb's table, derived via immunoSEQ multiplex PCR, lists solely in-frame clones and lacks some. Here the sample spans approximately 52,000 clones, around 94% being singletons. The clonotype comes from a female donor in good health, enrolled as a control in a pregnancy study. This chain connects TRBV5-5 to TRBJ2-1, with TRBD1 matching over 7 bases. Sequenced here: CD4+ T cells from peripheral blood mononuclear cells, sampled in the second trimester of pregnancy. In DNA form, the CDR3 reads TGTGCCAGCAGACTAAGACCCGGGACAGAGAATGAGCAGTTCTTC. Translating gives CASRLRPGTENEQFF.